A selection of T cell receptor beta chains follows, all from one sample in a study of control samples from healthy donors and cancer patients. Repertoires were generated with immunoSEQ multiplex PCR, while TCRdb's copy carries only in-frame clones and drops some. The sample includes some 120,000 clones, approximately 90% of them seen just once. The sample consisted of blood. Receptors originate from a woman in her 70s in good health. The CDR3 runs from the conserved cysteine through the conserved F or W. D genes are given only for firm matches. Size tells how often a clone was seen (once, few, many) or the class of an expanded clone, and some rows leave it out.

j_gene | abundance | v_gene | d_gene | CDR3aa | CDR3nt
TRBJ2-3 | NA | TRBV24-1 | NA | CATSDLKGGAEGDTQYF | TGTGCCACCAGTGATTTGAAGGGAGGAGCGGAGGGAGATACGCAGTATTTT
TRBJ1-5 | NA | TRBV19 | TRBD1 | CASSTGQGAQPQHF | TGTGCCAGTAGTACAGGACAGGGTGCTCAGCCCCAGCATTTT
TRBJ1-1 | NA | TRBV3-1/TRBV3-2 | TRBD1 | CASSPWTGNTEAFF | TGTGCCAGCAGCCCTTGGACAGGGAACACTGAAGCTTTCTTT
TRBJ1-3 | NA | TRBV7-9 | NA | CASSLVGSGNTIYF | TGTGCCAGCAGCTTAGTAGGTAGTGGAAACACCATATATTTT
TRBJ1-5 | NA | TRBV2 | TRBD1 | CASSDRTGANQPQHF | TGTGCCAGCAGTGATCGGACAGGGGCTAATCAGCCCCAGCATTTT
TRBJ1-1 | NA | TRBV3-1/TRBV3-2 | TRBD1 | CASSRAGTDTEAFF | TGTGCCAGCAGCCGAGCTGGGACAGACACTGAAGCTTTCTTT
TRBJ2-4 | NA | TRBV6-1 | TRBD2 | CASSARGVIAKNIQYF | TGTGCCAGCAGTGCTCGGGGGGTGATAGCCAAAAACATTCAGTACTTC
TRBJ2-3 | once | TRBV19 | TRBD2 | CASTHRGTSLDTQYF | TGTGCCAGCACCCATAGGGGGACTAGCTTGGATACGCAGTATTTT
TRBJ1-6 | NA | TRBV5-4 | TRBD1 | CASSPTLDRGYNSPLHF | TGTGCCAGCAGCCCTACACTCGACAGGGGCTATAATTCACCCCTCCACTTT
TRBJ1-5 | NA | TRBV6-5 | NA | CASSFGQYSNQPQHF | TGTGCCAGCAGTTTTGGACAGTATAGCAATCAGCCCCAGCATTTT
TRBJ2-7 | NA | TRBV4-1 | NA | CASSHIPGRFSYEQYF | TGCGCCAGCAGCCATATACCGGGACGGTTCTCCTACGAGCAGTACTTC
TRBJ2-5 | NA | TRBV9 | NA | CASSHSGEAGPEETQYF | TGTGCCAGCAGCCATAGTGGGGAAGCTGGCCCAGAGGAGACCCAGTACTTC
TRBJ2-3 | NA | TRBV4-2 | TRBD1 | CASSQATGVTDTQYF | TGTGCCAGCAGCCAAGCTACAGGGGTCACAGATACGCAGTATTTT
TRBJ1-2 | NA | TRBV12-3/TRBV12-4 | TRBD1 | CASSLAGTGYYTF | TGTGCCAGCAGTTTAGCAGGGACAGGGTACTACACCTTC
TRBJ1-1 | NA | TRBV5-1 | NA | CASSPEVLNTEAFF | TGCGCCAGCAGCCCCGAAGTTTTGAACACTGAAGCTTTCTTT
TRBJ2-5 | NA | TRBV5-6 | TRBD2 | CASSTGLAGGTQYF | TGTGCCAGCAGCACGGGACTAGCGGGGGGGACCCAGTACTTC
TRBJ2-7 | NA | TRBV6-5 | TRBD2 | CASSYLRGRVYEQYF | TGTGCCAGCAGTTACCTTCGTGGGAGGGTATACGAGCAGTACTTC
TRBJ1-5 | NA | TRBV7-9 | NA | CASSLVGGPQHF | TGTGCCAGCAGCTTAGTTGGTGGGCCCCAGCATTTT
TRBJ1-3 | NA | TRBV7-6 | NA | CASSPRGGAGGNTIYF | TGTGCCAGCAGCCCTCGTGGGGGGGCGGGTGGAAACACCATATATTTT
TRBJ1-2 | once | TRBV7-9 | NA | CASSLKGTLLGYGYTF | TGTGCCAGCAGCTTAAAAGGTACCCTATTGGGCTATGGCTACACCTTC
TRBJ2-7 | NA | TRBV2 | NA | CASSDGGGQYF | TGTGCCAGCAGTGATGGGGGCGGGCAGTACTTC
TRBJ2-3 | NA | TRBV5-5 | NA | CASSPGVAREDTQYF | TGTGCCAGCAGCCCAGGGGTGGCACGAGAAGATACGCAGTATTTT
TRBJ2-4 | NA | TRBV10-2 | NA | CASRENGGGNIQYF | TGCGCCAGCAGGGAGAATGGGGGCGGAAACATTCAGTACTTC
TRBJ2-5 | NA | TRBV28 | NA | CASSTRQEQETQYF | TGTGCCAGCAGCACGCGACAGGAACAAGAGACCCAGTACTTC
TRBJ2-7 | once | TRBV5-5 | NA | CASSLSRESSYEQYF | TGTGCCAGCAGCTTGTCCCGCGAAAGCTCCTACGAGCAGTACTTC
TRBJ1-2 | NA | TRBV29-1 | NA | CSVDKGPNYGYTF | TGCAGCGTTGATAAGGGTCCTAACTATGGCTACACCTTC
TRBJ2-3 | NA | TRBV11-1 | NA | CASSLGETDTQYF | TGTGCCAGCAGCTTAGGGGAGACAGATACGCAGTATTTT